These 8 T cell receptor beta chains originate from one sample sequenced in a study of blood T cells in healthy people across ages. For the second PCR, which ran for about 6 to 11 cycles, a sample-barcoded 5' primer and a J-beta primer mix were used. One entry per CDR3 protein, called by TCRdb with MiXCR from the 5' RACE reads. Of 850,000 to 1,000,000 distinct CDR3 sequences listed, roughly 51% are singletons. The sample comprised blood. The source is a woman in her fifties or sixties in good health.

This clonotype was detected many times. The chain recombines TRBV15 with TRBJ1-2, with 8 bases that match TRBD1. V was clipped by 5 bases and J by 0 bases; unmatched bases: 5. Per germline, CDR1 LNHNV and CDR2 YYDKDF (reference sequence). This CDR3 region has 15 residues. The CDR3 region is CATSPRDRPNYGYTF. In DNA, the CDR3 is TGTGCCACCAGCCCCCGGGACAGGCCTAACTATGGCTACACCTTC.

CDR3: CASSRNRTNTGELFF. CDR3 sequence (DNA): TGTGCCAGCAGCCGGAACAGGACGAACACCGGGGAGCTGTTTTTT. The chain is built from TRBV14 and TRBJ2-2, with D perhaps matching TRBD1 (5 bases). With 4 bases removed from V and 0 bases from J, the gap between germline ends came to 9 bases. CDR1 is SGHDN and CDR2 is FVKESK in the germline V gene. The CDR3 spans 15 residues.

This chain uses TRBV19 with TRBJ1-2; no reliable D call. V gave up 3 bases and J gave up 5 bases, with 16 bases separating them. The CDR3 length is 15 residues. Per germline, CDR1 LNHDA and CDR2 SQIVND (reference sequence). CDR3 nucleotides: TGTGCCAGTAGTATGGGGAACTTCCCGGTTTATGGCTACACCTTC. Amino acids: CASSMGNFPVYGYTF.

This chain uses TRBV12-3 or TRBV12-4 with TRBJ1-2; 9 bases match TRBD1. This CDR3 has 14 amino acids. V trimming: 5 bases; J trimming: 8 bases; junction bases outside the gene matches: 9. The CDR3 is CASSAGTGPWGYTF. In DNA, the CDR3 is TGTGCCAGCAGTGCCGGGACAGGGCCTTGGGGCTACACCTTC.

This clonotype turned up a few times. The rearrangement uses TRBV4-2 and TRBJ2-4; 9 bases fit TRBD2. The closer fit of TRBJ2-7 to the DNA end suggests the J call may be wrong. Germline CDR1 is LGHNA and CDR2 is YNFKEQ. CDR3 size: 14 residues. The CDR3 protein is CASSHAGGPYEQYF. The CDR3, as DNA: TGTGCCAGCAGCCATGCGGGAGGGCCGTACGAGCAGTACTTC.

The V and J genes are TRBV29-1 and TRBJ2-4; D might be TRBD2 (5 bases). V gave up 7 bases and J gave up 1 base, with 14 bases separating them. The CDR3 has 14 amino acids. Germline loops: CDR1 SQVTM, CDR2 ANQGSEA. CDR3 DNA: TGCAGCGCAGTACGGGGTTTTGCCAAAAACATTCAGTACTTC. Translating it yields CSAVRGFAKNIQYF.

The gene calls are TRBV4-1 and TRBJ2-6; 7 bases line up with TRBD1. Germline CDR1 and CDR2: MGHRA and YSYEKL. This CDR3 region has 20 residues. The V segment lost 4 bases and the J segment 0 bases; nucleotides outside the gene matches: 15. The CDR3 nucleotides read TGCGCCAGCAGCCCAAACCTCCGGGACAGTGCAAACTCTGGGGCCAACGTCCTGACTTTC. It specifies CASSPNLRDSANSGANVLTF.

This clonotype came up once. This rearrangement joins TRBV28 to TRBJ2-3, with TRBD2 matching over 9 bases. Per the germline V gene, CDR1 is MDHEN and CDR2 is SYDVKM. The trim removed 6 bases at V and 6 bases at J, leaving 16 bases unmatched. CDR3 length: 17 residues. The CDR3: CASRGRELAGVKDTQYF. In DNA form, the CDR3 reads TGTGCCAGCAGAGGGCGGGAACTAGCGGGCGTTAAGGATACGCAGTATTTT.